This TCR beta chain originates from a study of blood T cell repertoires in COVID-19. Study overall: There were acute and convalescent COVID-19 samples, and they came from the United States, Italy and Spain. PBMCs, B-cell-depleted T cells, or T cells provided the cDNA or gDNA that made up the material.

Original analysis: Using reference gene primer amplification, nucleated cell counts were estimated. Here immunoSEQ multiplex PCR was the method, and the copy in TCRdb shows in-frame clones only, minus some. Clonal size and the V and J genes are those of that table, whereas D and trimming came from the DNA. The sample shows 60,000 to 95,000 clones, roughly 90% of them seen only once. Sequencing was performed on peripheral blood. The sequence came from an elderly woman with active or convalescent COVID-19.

For the CDR3, the DNA is TGCGCCAGCAGTGACAACTGCACTGAAGCTTTCTTT. This translates into CASSDNCTEAFF. The chain couples TRBV10-1 to TRBJ1-1, with no clear D. V dropped 3 bases and J dropped 4 bases, with 6 bases sitting between them. Germline V gene data show CDR1 as WNHNN and CDR2 as SYGVQD (reference sequence). The CDR3 runs 12 residues.